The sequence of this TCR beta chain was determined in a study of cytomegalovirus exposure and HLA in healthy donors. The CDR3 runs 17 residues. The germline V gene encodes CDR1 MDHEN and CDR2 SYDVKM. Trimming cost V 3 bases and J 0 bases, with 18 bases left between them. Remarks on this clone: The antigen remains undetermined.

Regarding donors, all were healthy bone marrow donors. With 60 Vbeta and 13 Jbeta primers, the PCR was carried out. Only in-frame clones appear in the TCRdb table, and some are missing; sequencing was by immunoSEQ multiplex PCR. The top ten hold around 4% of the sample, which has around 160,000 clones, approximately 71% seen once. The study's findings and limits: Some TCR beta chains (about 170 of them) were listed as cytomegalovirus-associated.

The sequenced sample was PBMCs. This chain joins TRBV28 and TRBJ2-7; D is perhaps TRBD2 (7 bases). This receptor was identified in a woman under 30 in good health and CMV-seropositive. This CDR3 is CASSLVGGGTSSYEQYF. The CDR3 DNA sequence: TGTGCCAGCAGTTTGGTTGGGGGGGGCACCTCCTCCTACGAGCAGTACTTC. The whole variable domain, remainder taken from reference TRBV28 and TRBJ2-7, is DVKVTQSSRYLVKRTGEKVFLECVQDMDHENMFWYRQDPGLGLRLIYFSYDVKMKEKGDIPEGYSVSREKKERFSLILESASTNQTSMYLCASSLVGGGTSSYEQYFGPGTRLTVT.